These 28 T cell receptor beta chains were all obtained from the same sample, sequenced in a study of blood T cells in healthy people across ages. A second about 6 to 11 cycle PCR used barcoded and J-beta primers. TCRdb reprocessed the 5' RACE reads with MiXCR, giving one entry per CDR3 protein. The data show hundreds of thousands of distinct CDR3 sequences, roughly 60% seen once. Sequenced sample: blood. These receptors came from a man aged 30 to 39 in good health.

This rearrangement joins TRBV9 to TRBJ2-7; D is perhaps TRBD2 (6 bases). The germline V gene has CDR1 SGDLS and CDR2 YYNGEE. The CDR3 sequence is 14 residues long. V was clipped by 3 bases and J by 2 bases, with 12 bases between them. CDR3 sequence (DNA): TGTGCCAGCAGCGCGGGACTGGAAGCCTACGAGCAGTACTTC. Encoded protein: CASSAGLEAYEQYF.

This clonotype was observed a handful of times. The DNA of the CDR3 is TGTGCCAGCAGCTCGGACCCCTATGGCTACACCTTC. Its protein product is CASSSDPYGYTF. This chain joins TRBV7-9 and TRBJ1-2, with unresolved D. CDR1 is SEHNR, CDR2 FQNEAQ, per germline (reference sequence). The CDR3 is 12 amino acids. Trimming cost V 4 bases and J 4 bases, with 7 bases left between them.

The J gene is TRBJ2-1, the V gene TRBV15, with TRBD2 as a possible D gene (6 bases). Per germline, CDR1 LNHNV and CDR2 YYDKDF (reference sequence). The CDR3 covers 14 residues. Trimming took 0 bases from V and 12 from J, leaving 15 bases between them. The CDR3 nucleotides read TGTGCCACCAGCAGAGATAGAGGACAAGCGGGGCAGTTCTTC. It is translated as CATSRDRGQAGQFF.

The chain employs TRBV6-2 or TRBV6-3 and TRBJ2-3, with D possibly called TRBD1 or TRBD2 (6 bases each). Germline V gives CDR1 MNHEY, CDR2 SVGEGT. Trimming stripped 6 bases from V and 0 bases from J, with 16 bases between. There are 16 residues in the CDR3. The CDR3 DNA follows: TGTGCCAGCAGCCCCGCGACCGGGGGCAGCACAGATACGCAGTATTTT. This sequence encodes CASSPATGGSTDTQYF.

The V gene is TRBV9, the J gene TRBJ2-1; 9 bases are a match to TRBD2. Germline V lookup: CDR1 SGDLS, CDR2 YYNGEE. There are 15 residues in the CDR3. V dropped 2 bases and J dropped 5; count of bases not matched to a gene: 5. The CDR3 loop is CASSVLAGSDNEQFF. The CDR3 nucleotides are TGTGCCAGCAGCGTTCTAGCGGGATCAGACAATGAGCAGTTCTTC.

This chain links TRBV4-2 with TRBJ2-7; perhaps TRBD1 as D (5 bases). The length of the CDR3 is 14 residues. V lost 0 bases and J 3 bases, leaving 9 bases between the germline ends. Germline V gives CDR1 LGHNA, CDR2 YNFKEQ. In DNA form, the CDR3 reads TGTGCCAGCAGCCAAGACAGGGTTGGCTACGAGCAGTACTTC. This sequence encodes CASSQDRVGYEQYF.

This clonotype was counted a few times. The gene calls are TRBV12-3 or TRBV12-4 and TRBJ1-2; D is unclear. Deletions cut 8 bases from V and 3 bases from J, with 19 bases between. The CDR3 is 15 residues long. The CDR3 DNA reads as TGTGCCAGCGAGTCAGCCGGACCCACACACTATGGCTACACCTTC. Translated, it gives CASESAGPTHYGYTF.

V is TRBV29-1 and J is TRBJ2-3, with TRBD2 identical over 7 bases. Trimming took 6 bases from V and 2 from J; bases not matched to a gene: 8. In germline, CDR1 is SQVTM, CDR2 ANQGSEA. This CDR3 is 14 amino acids long. CDR3 amino acids: CSVGGVPDTDTQYF. CDR3 DNA: TGCAGCGTGGGAGGGGTTCCCGACACAGATACGCAGTATTTT.

The chain combines TRBV14 with TRBJ2-5, with 9 bases fitting TRBD2. J gave up 9 bases and V 2 bases, and 7 bases lay outside the gene matches. The CDR3 contains 14 residues. CDR1 and CDR2 from the germline V gene are SGHDN and FVKESK. The CDR3 region is CASSQPSGVGAQYF. As DNA, the CDR3 is TGTGCCAGCAGCCAACCTAGCGGGGTAGGGGCCCAGTACTTC.

J is TRBJ2-5 and V is TRBV20-1; possible D gene TRBD1, 6 bases. Matching the DNA end better, TRBJ2-7 makes the J call doubtful. The CDR3 contains 14 residues. The germline V gene has CDR1 DFQATT and CDR2 SNEGSKA (reference sequence). The CDR3: CSASTGTNNYEQYF. The CDR3 DNA follows: TGCAGTGCTTCTACCGGGACAAACAACTACGAGCAGTACTTC.

The chain couples TRBV28 to TRBJ2-7; D unresolved. Trimming took off 7 bases at V and 2 bases at J, with 12 bases between the two ends. This CDR3 contains 13 residues. Germline V gene data show CDR1 as MDHEN and CDR2 as SYDVKM. The CDR3 spells CASTGTITYEQYF. In DNA form, the CDR3 reads TGTGCCAGCACCGGTACGATTACCTACGAGCAGTACTTC.

The chain combines TRBV3-1 with TRBJ2-5, with unresolved D. Germline CDR1 reads LGHDT; CDR2 reads YNNKEL (reference sequence). The CDR3 has 12 amino acids. V shed 1 base and J shed 13 bases, with 13 bases lying between them. For the CDR3, the DNA is TGTGCCAGCAGCCAAGTACCTAGTTTGGCGTACTTC. This gives the protein CASSQVPSLAYF.

This rearrangement joins TRBV20-1 to TRBJ2-7; 8 bases map to TRBD2. Germline CDR1 DFQATT, CDR2 SNEGSKA (reference sequence). The CDR3 loop spans 10 amino acids. The CDR3 sequence is CRAGVDEQYF. The CDR3 DNA follows: TGCAGAGCGGGGGTGGACGAGCAGTACTTC.

The J gene is TRBJ2-6, the V gene TRBV5-1, with D maybe TRBD2 (5 bases). The V gene lost 0 bases and the J gene lost 0 bases, with 7 bases spanning the gap. Germline lookup yields CDR1 SGHRS and CDR2 YFSETQ. CDR3 length: 16 amino acids. CDR3 region: CASSLGRDSGANVLTF. In DNA form, the CDR3 reads TGCGCCAGCAGCTTGGGACGGGACTCTGGGGCCAACGTCCTGACTTTC.

The chain is built from TRBV30 and TRBJ2-7; D is possibly TRBD1 (5 bases). Looked up from germline, CDR1 is GTSNPN and CDR2 is SVGIG (reference sequence). The CDR3 loop spans 14 amino acids. Trimming took 0 bases from V and 2 from J, leaving 11 bases between them. The CDR3 spells CAWSVGLGPYEQYF. In DNA form, the CDR3 reads TGTGCCTGGAGTGTCGGGCTGGGGCCCTACGAGCAGTACTTC. Using reference TRBV30 and TRBJ2-7 for the parts outside the CDR3, the full variable domain is SQTIHQWPATLVQPVGSPLSLECTVEGTSNPNLYWYRQAAGRGLQLLFYSVGIGQISSEVPQNLSASRPQDRQFILSSKKLLLSDSGFYLCAWSVGLGPYEQYFGPGTRLTVT.

This chain uses TRBV20-1 with TRBJ2-7; D possibly uses TRBD1 or TRBD2 (5 bases each). CDR3 length equals 14 residues. The germline CDR1 and CDR2 sequences are DFQATT and SNEGSKA (reference sequence). Trimming pared 5 bases from V and 2 bases from J, leaving 16 bases between. CDR3 in DNA: TGCAGTGCTGGCCCCGGGACGGACACCTACGAGCAGTACTTC. Protein product: CSAGPGTDTYEQYF.

This rearrangement joins TRBV11-3 to TRBJ2-1, with 10 positions matching TRBD2. From germline, CDR1 is SGHNT and CDR2 YENEEA. V lost 1 base and J lost 5; bases outside the gene matches: 17. CDR3 length: 20 amino acids. CDR3 bases: TGTGCCAGCAGCTTAGGAACCCCCTTAAGCGGGGGGGCGTCCCACAATGAGCAGTTCTTC. It yields the protein CASSLGTPLSGGASHNEQFF.

This clonotype occurred a few times. J is TRBJ2-3 and V is TRBV12-3 or TRBV12-4; TRBD2 matches 8 bases. V shed 6 bases, J shed 3 bases, and the junction held 5 bases outside the gene matches. The length of the CDR3 is 14 residues. CDR3 loop: CASSREGVTDTQYF. The CDR3 region has the DNA TGTGCCAGCAGCCGGGAGGGGGTTACAGATACGCAGTATTTT.

This rearrangement joins TRBV20-1 to TRBJ2-3; maybe TRBD2 (7 bases). The V end was cut by 2 bases, the J end by 4 bases, with 16 bases between. The CDR3 extends over 15 amino acids. Germline V lookup: CDR1 DFQATT, CDR2 SNEGSKA (reference sequence). CDR3 residues: CSARLVGGRADTQYF. The CDR3 nucleotides are TGCAGTGCTAGACTGGTGGGGGGGCGAGCAGATACGCAGTATTTT.

The chain has TRBV20-1 and TRBJ2-5; D is perhaps TRBD1 (5 bases). The CDR3 extends over 12 amino acids. The V gene's germline CDR1 is DFQATT and CDR2 SNEGSKA (reference sequence). The V end lost 1 base, the J end lost 4 bases, and 7 bases lay between the germline ends. CDR3 protein: CSARGQGETQYF. The CDR3, as DNA: TGCAGTGCTAGAGGGCAGGGAGAGACCCAGTACTTC.

This clonotype came up many times. The chain is built from TRBV10-3 and TRBJ1-2; 9 bases agree with TRBD1. V dropped 3 bases and J dropped 5; count of bases not matched to a gene: 7. The CDR3 spans 15 residues. Looked up from germline, CDR1 is ENHRY and CDR2 is SYGVKD. CDR3 nucleotides: TGTGCCATCAGTGATCCGGACAGGGGAGGGTATGGCTACACCTTC. Amino acids: CAISDPDRGGYGYTF.

This clonotype was seen a handful of times. The V gene is TRBV3-1, the J gene TRBJ2-5; the D is unclear. The V end lost 0 bases, the J end lost 4 bases, and 12 bases lay between the germline ends. CDR1 and CDR2 from the germline V gene are LGHDT and YNNKEL (reference sequence). This CDR3 contains 15 residues. This CDR3 is CASSQDPRSGETQYF. The CDR3 DNA reads TGTGCCAGCAGCCAAGATCCAAGGTCTGGAGAGACCCAGTACTTC.

Here the CDR3 DNA reads TGCAGCGGCCGTCCGACATATAGCACAGATACGCAGTATTTT. It codes for CSGRPTYSTDTQYF. The chain links TRBV29-1 to TRBJ2-3; D remains unclear. Germline V gene lookup returns CDR1 SQVTM and CDR2 ANQGSEA. The V and J ends lost 7 bases and 0 bases respectively, with 14 bases between them. There are 14 residues in the CDR3.

The chain links TRBV28 to TRBJ1-2, with 9 bases lining up with TRBD1. CDR1 is MDHEN, CDR2 SYDVKM, per germline. The CDR3 has 17 residues. After removal of 6 bases from V and 6 bases from J, the junction contained 17 bases not matched to a gene. CDR3: CASRIGGTGIGENGYTF. CDR3 nucleotide sequence: TGTGCCAGCAGGATCGGCGGGACAGGGATCGGGGAGAATGGCTACACCTTC.

The chain carries TRBV20-1 and TRBJ1-4, with D possibly matching TRBD1 (6 bases). Trimming shortened V by 4 bases and J by 7 bases, and 10 bases separated the two germline ends. From germline, CDR1 is DFQATT and CDR2 SNEGSKA (reference sequence). This CDR3 is built from 12 residues. The CDR3 bases are TGCAGTGCTACGGGGGGGGCTGAAAAACTGTTTTTT. Amino acids: CSATGGAEKLFF.

This clonotype was observed a few times. The chain joins TRBV7-2 to TRBJ2-3; perhaps D is TRBD1 or TRBD2 (5 bases each). Germline V gene data show CDR1 as SGHTA and CDR2 as FQGNSA. The CDR3 consists of 14 residues. Trimming removed 1 base at V and 5 bases at J, with 10 bases between. The CDR3 here is CASSLGGDGDTQYF. The CDR3 bases are TGTGCCAGCAGCTTAGGAGGGGACGGAGATACGCAGTATTTT. Full variable domain (rest looked up from reference TRBV7-2 and TRBJ2-3): GAGVSQSPSNKVTEKGKDVELRCDPISGHTALYWYRQSLGQGLEFLIYFQGNSAPDKSGLPSDRFSAERTGGSVSTLTIQRTQQEDSAVYLCASSLGGDGDTQYFGPGTRLTVL.

The genes are TRBV20-1 and TRBJ2-2; 8 positions agree with TRBD2. V gave up 4 bases and J gave up 5 bases; unmatched junction bases: 12. This CDR3 has 16 amino acids. Germline CDR1 is DFQATT and CDR2 is SNEGSKA (reference sequence). CDR3 region: CSATPGAGGGTGELFF. The CDR3 DNA reads as TGCAGTGCTACCCCCGGCGCGGGGGGAGGGACCGGGGAGCTGTTTTTT.

CDR3 residues: CASSQDPGNTEAFF. The DNA for the CDR3 is TGTGCCAGCAGCCAAGACCCAGGGAACACTGAAGCTTTCTTT. V and J are TRBV4-2 and TRBJ1-1; D unresolved. The CDR3 length is 14 residues. The germline V and J ends were trimmed by 0 bases and 1 base, with 6 bases remaining between them. CDR1 and CDR2 from the germline V gene are LGHNA and YNFKEQ.